The clone carrying this T cell receptor (beta chain) came up a few times. These data originate in a study of blood T cell repertoires in COVID-19. Study summary: There were acute and convalescent COVID-19 samples, and they came from the United States, Italy and Spain. In each case, the material was cDNA or gDNA derived from T cells, B-cell-depleted T cells, or PBMCs.

Assay: immunoSEQ multiplex PCR; the TCRdb copy retains only in-frame clones and omits some. The table includes 280,000 or so clones, roughly 90% detected once. Germline loops: CDR1 SGHTA, CDR2 FQGTGA. CDR3 length: 16 residues. V shed 3 bases and J 3 bases; nucleotides not matched to a gene: 7. This chain connects TRBV7-3 to TRBJ2-3; 9 bases match TRBD1. This sequence originates from a man aged 18-30 years with active or convalescent COVID-19. The material sequenced was peripheral blood. As DNA, the CDR3 is TGTGCCAGCAGCTTCCGACCGGGACAGGGAACAGATACGCAGTATTTT. Protein sequence: CASSFRPGQGTDTQYF.